This T cell receptor beta chain was profiled in a study of blood T cell repertoires in COVID-19. The V end lost 4 bases, the J end lost 5 bases, and 14 bases lay between the germline ends. Germline CDR1 is LGHNA and CDR2 is YSLEER. This CDR3 spans 14 amino acids. Assay used: immunoSEQ multiplex PCR; TCRdb lists only in-frame clones, some missing. The sample holds 150,000 to 200,000 clones, 75% to 90% seen once. In Cohort 3, a recovered donor had either two negative PCRs, clearance, or symptom resolution. This TCR derives from a young woman who had recovered from COVID-19. The gene calls are TRBV4-3 and TRBJ1-2; D is unclear. The sample comprised PBMCs or T cells enriched from blood (not recorded which). The CDR3, as DNA: TGCGCCAGCAGCCCCCTCAACTCGTGGTATGGCTACACCTTC. Translated, it gives CASSPLNSWYGYTF.